The clone carrying this T cell receptor beta chain occurred once. No antigen is known for it. This entry is derived from a study of cytomegalovirus exposure and HLA in healthy donors. Study-level background: The study placed over 65% of its approximately 400 genotyped donors in the Caucasian-associated ancestry cluster.

Study-wide findings and caveats: In a later analysis, around 18,000 TCR beta sequences were associated with HLA alleles at 0.05 false discovery rate. DRB1 had the most TCR associations and HLA-C the fewest, a later analysis found, with rates varying by HLA locus.

The PCR used 60 Vbeta and 13 Jbeta primers. The assay was immunoSEQ multiplex PCR, and TCRdb's table has in-frame clones only and misses some. The table has some 130,000 clones, approximately 60% seen once. The clonotype originates from a human donor in good health. Sequencing was carried out using PBMCs.

The chain's CDR3 is CAISETGDGNYGYTF. CDR3 bases: TGTGCCATCAGTGAGACAGGGGACGGGAACTATGGCTACACCTTC. The chain recombines TRBV10-3 with TRBJ1-2, with TRBD1 matching over 7 bases. V lost 2 bases to trimming and J lost 2 bases; unmatched junction nucleotides: 5. This CDR3 is 15 amino acids long. Germline V gene data show CDR1 as ENHRY and CDR2 as SYGVKD.